This is a list of T cell receptor beta chains from one sample in a study of CD8 T cells in Susac syndrome. TCRdb reprocessed the immunoSEQ multiplex PCR reads via MiXCR and lists one record per CDR3 protein. The table has 150,000 to 160,000 distinct CDR3 sequences, about 95% seen once. Sequences were obtained from CD8+ T cells from PBMCs. The receptor source for this set is a human donor with multiple sclerosis. Each CDR3 is given with its conserved first and last residue. A D gene is named only where the DNA matches it firmly. Some rows have no size entry. The others give once, few or many, or a class for an expanded clone.

size: .
J: TRBJ2-1
V: TRBV9
D: TRBD1
CDR3: CASSDRGTAYYNEQFF
DNA: TGTGCCAGCAGCGATAGAGGGACAGCCTATTACAATGAGCAGTTCTTC

size: .
J: TRBJ2-6
V: TRBV20-1
D: .
CDR3: CSARAPGPKESANVLTF
DNA: TGCAGTGCTAGAGCCCCGGGCCCCAAGGAGTCGGCCAACGTCCTGACTTTC

size: .
J: TRBJ2-1
V: TRBV20-1
D: TRBD2
CDR3: CSAGGVFDGEQFF
DNA: TGCAGTGCTGGGGGGGTTTTCGACGGTGAGCAGTTCTTC

size: .
J: TRBJ2-1
V: TRBV20-1
D: .
CDR3: CSASFYDRNYNEQFF
DNA: TGCAGTGCTAGTTTCTACGACAGGAACTACAATGAGCAGTTCTTC

size: .
J: TRBJ1-6
V: TRBV30
D: .
CDR3: CAWSELGLNSPLHF
DNA: TGTGCCTGGAGTGAACTGGGACTAAATTCACCCCTCCACTTT

size: .
J: TRBJ1-2
V: TRBV29-1
D: .
CDR3: CSALVGSGYTF
DNA: TGCAGCGCCCTGGTAGGGAGCGGCTACACCTTC

size: .
J: TRBJ2-2
V: TRBV2
D: .
CDR3: CASSEPGTNTGELFF
DNA: TGTGCCAGCAGTGAGCCAGGGACCAACACCGGGGAGCTGTTTTTT

size: .
J: TRBJ2-1
V: TRBV29-1
D: .
CDR3: CSVVAYEQFF
DNA: TGCAGCGTTGTAGCTTATGAGCAGTTCTTC

size: .
J: TRBJ2-6
V: TRBV19
D: .
CDR3: CASSLLSAGANVLTF
DNA: TGTGCCAGTAGTCTCCTGTCCGCTGGGGCCAACGTCCTGACTTTC

size: .
J: TRBJ1-5
V: TRBV6-1
D: .
CDR3: CASRGSQGMGSSNQPQHF
DNA: TGTGCCAGCAGGGGTTCACAGGGAATGGGGAGCAGCAATCAGCCCCAGCATTTT

size: .
J: TRBJ1-1
V: TRBV20-1
D: .
CDR3: CSARQGLNTEAFF
DNA: TGCAGTGCTAGGCAGGGGTTGAACACTGAAGCTTTCTTT

size: .
J: TRBJ2-2
V: TRBV11-1
D: .
CDR3: CASSRTGNAVNTGELFF
DNA: TGTGCCAGCAGTCGTACCGGGAACGCTGTGAACACCGGGGAGCTGTTTTTT

size: few
J: TRBJ1-1
V: TRBV6-5
D: .
CDR3: CASTLGGSTEAFF
DNA: TGTGCCAGCACCCTTGGGGGTAGCACTGAAGCTTTCTTT

size: .
J: TRBJ1-4
V: TRBV30
D: .
CDR3: CAWSPGVELFF
DNA: TGTGCCTGGAGTCCGGGGGTTGAACTGTTTTTT

size: .
J: TRBJ1-1
V: TRBV12-3/TRBV12-4
D: TRBD1
CDR3: CASSLKQGARTEAFF
DNA: TGTGCCAGCAGTTTAAAACAGGGGGCGCGAACTGAAGCTTTCTTT

size: .
J: TRBJ2-3
V: TRBV28
D: TRBD1
CDR3: CASSLEQGAPDTQYF
DNA: TGTGCCAGCAGTTTAGAGCAGGGGGCGCCAGATACGCAGTATTTT

size: .
J: TRBJ2-1
V: TRBV6-6
D: .
CDR3: CASSSVQNEQFF
DNA: TGTGCCAGCAGTTCGGTGCAAAATGAGCAGTTCTTC

size: .
J: TRBJ2-7
V: TRBV9
D: .
CDR3: CASSATSTPYEQYF
DNA: TGTGCCAGCAGCGCCACCAGTACCCCCTACGAGCAGTACTTC

size: .
J: TRBJ2-3
V: TRBV7-9
D: TRBD2
CDR3: CASGHTSGDTQYF
DNA: TGTGCCAGCGGCCACACTAGCGGAGATACGCAGTATTTT

size: .
J: TRBJ2-3
V: TRBV12-3/TRBV12-4
D: .
CDR3: CASSLASGTSTDTQYF
DNA: TGTGCCAGCAGTTTAGCGTCGGGGACAAGCACAGATACGCAGTATTTT

size: once
J: TRBJ2-1
V: TRBV12-3/TRBV12-4
D: TRBD2
CDR3: CASSLAAGGWGSEQFF
DNA: TGTGCCAGCAGTTTAGCTGCGGGGGGCTGGGGGAGCGAGCAGTTCTTC

size: .
J: TRBJ1-1
V: TRBV25-1
D: .
CDR3: CASSETNTEAFF
DNA: TGTGCCAGCAGCGAAACGAACACTGAAGCTTTCTTT

size: .
J: TRBJ2-2
V: TRBV20-1
D: .
CDR3: CSAFTGELFF
DNA: TGCAGTGCCTTCACCGGGGAGCTGTTTTTT

size: .
J: TRBJ1-1
V: TRBV30
D: .
CDR3: CACRKSGQVPEAFF
DNA: TGTGCCTGTAGAAAATCGGGACAAGTCCCTGAAGCTTTCTTT

size: .
J: TRBJ1-2
V: TRBV6-5
D: TRBD1
CDR3: CASSPTQGRGYGYTF
DNA: TGTGCCAGCTCCCCCACACAGGGGAGAGGCTATGGCTACACCTTC

size: few
J: TRBJ2-7
V: TRBV2
D: TRBD1
CDR3: CASRSGTAYYEQYF
DNA: TGTGCCAGCAGGTCCGGGACAGCATACTACGAGCAGTACTTC